The text below deals with one T cell receptor (beta chain). What it binds is not known. This sample is drawn from a study of shared clonotypes between healthy human individuals. The CDR3 totals 15 residues. The germline CDR1 and CDR2 sequences are MNHEY and SMNVEV (reference sequence). V lost 8 bases and J lost 7, with 24 bases in between. Positively selected for CCR7, the CD45RO-negative cells used as naive CD8 cells excluded terminally differentiated effector memory CD45RA+ cells. Per the original data handling: With immunoSEQ giving junction-only sequences and no quality scores, filtering differed. The data were produced by immunoSEQ multiplex PCR, yet TCRdb's version contains in-frame clones alone and is incomplete. V and J calls and clone size are copied from that table; D and trimming were computed from the DNA. The sample carries more than 2 million clones, around 93% recorded once. The study's findings and limits: Between a handful of donors, naive CD4 clonotypes were shared at a level of about 5%. The donor pool, a small one, limited the genetic and exposure-history diversity represented.

The sequenced material came from naive CD8+ T cells from PBMCs. The source is a man between 18 and 35 years old in good health. Some clones in this sample may be carry-over from other donors' samples. The chain is built from TRBV27 and TRBJ2-7; D gene ambiguous. As DNA, the CDR3 is TGTGCCAGCGCCCTGAACGTCCCACCGACGAATGAGCAGTACTTC. Its translation: CASALNVPPTNEQYF.